This T cell receptor (beta chain) derives from a study of blood T cell repertoires in COVID-19. Here immunoSEQ multiplex PCR was the method, and the copy in TCRdb shows in-frame clones only, minus some. The sample has about 140,000 clones, roughly 90% seen once; the top ten hold around 1.9%. The CDR3 consists of 15 residues. Trimming removed 5 bases from V and 5 bases from J; junction bases left unmatched: 8. Germline V gives CDR1 MNHEY, CDR2 SVGAGI. The chain combines TRBV6-5 with TRBJ1-2; TRBD1 matches at 10 bases. Sequenced material: peripheral blood. The clonotype originates from a man aged 65 to 79 with acute or convalescent COVID-19. CDR3 nucleotides: TGTGCCAGCAGTCTCTTTGGACAGGGGGAATATGGCTACACCTTC. It translates to CASSLFGQGEYGYTF.